Listed here are 10 T cell receptor beta chains from one sample, sequenced in a study of T cells in women clearing cervical HPV infection. Assay: immunoSEQ multiplex PCR; the TCRdb copy retains only in-frame clones and omits some. Recorded here are 25,000 to 35,000 clones; the top ten clones represent approximately 3%. Specimen: blood buffy coat. All receptors derive from a woman aged 18-70 years with a cervical HPV16 infection that either progressed to CIN3+ or cleared (not recorded which).

Comments on this clone: The sequenced fragment ends 3 residues before the CDR3 boundary, so the rest is inferred from the germline J gene. The chain links TRBV7-8 to TRBJ2-7, with 8 bases fitting TRBD2. The CDR3 sequence is 15 residues long. From germline, CDR1 is SGHVS and CDR2 FQNEAQ. The trim removed 6 bases at V and 2 bases at J, leaving 9 bases unmatched. The CDR3 loop reads CASSFRAGEAYEQYF. The CDR3 DNA, read in part, is TGTGCCAGCAGTTTCAGAGCGGGAGAAGCCTACGAG.

Points on this clone: The read ends 3 residues shy of where the CDR3 ends; the end is completed using the germline J gene. The J gene is TRBJ2-5, the V gene TRBV18, with D tentatively TRBD2 (6 bases). The CDR3 is 16 residues long. V lost 3 bases and J lost 4, with 18 bases in between. Germline assignment: CDR1 KGHSH and CDR2 LQKENI. Partial CDR3 DNA: TGTGCCAGCTCACCCCCGGCAGGGAGGTTAGGAGAGACC. It translates to CASSPPAGRLGET. The full-length CDR3 reads as CASSPPAGRLGETQYF.

Worth noting for this clone: The read gets to within 3 residues of the CDR3 end, and the germline J gene fills in the rest. This chain uses TRBV2 with TRBJ2-3; 7 bases fit TRBD2. This CDR3 has 13 amino acids. The junction had 0 bases not matched to a gene; V was cut back by 5 bases and J by 1 base. CDR1 SNHLY and CDR2 FYNNEI come from the germline V gene. The CDR3 DNA, read in part, is TGTGCCAGCAGTCTAGCGGGCACAGATACG. Amino acids: CASSLAGTDT. The whole CDR3 region reads CASSLAGTDTQYF.

As concerns this clone: The sequenced fragment ends 3 residues before the CDR3 boundary, so the rest is inferred from the germline J gene. The rearrangement links TRBV29-1 to TRBJ2-7, with TRBD1 matching over 8 bases. V trimming: 1 base; J trimming: 2 bases; junction bases outside the gene matches: 13. Germline V CDR1 and CDR2: SQVTM, ANQGSEA. The CDR3 has 17 amino acids. Partial CDR3 DNA: TGCAGCGTTGAAGTCCTAACCAGGGGGCGAGCTACCTACGAG. It yields the protein CSVEVLTRGRATYE. The entire CDR3 sequence reads CSVEVLTRGRATYEQYF.

With respect to this clone: The read is 3 residues too short to cover the CDR3 end, so that end is filled in from the germline J gene. The J gene is TRBJ2-5, the V gene TRBV5-4, with D maybe TRBD1 (5 bases). Looked up from germline, CDR1 is SGHNT and CDR2 is YYREEE (reference sequence). CDR3 length: 13 residues. Trimming cost V 2 bases and J 3 bases, with 8 bases left between them. The CDR3 DNA, read in part, is TGTGCCAGCAGCTTAGGCAGGGAAGAGACC. Amino acid sequence: CASSLGREET. The complete CDR3 reads CASSLGREETQYF.

As for this clone: The CDR3 goes on 3 residues after the read ends, and that part is filled in from the germline J gene. J is TRBJ1-1 and V is TRBV19, with no clear D. Trimming took 5 bases from V and 5 from J, leaving 12 bases between them. Germline V lookup: CDR1 LNHDA, CDR2 SQIVND (reference sequence). The CDR3 has 13 residues. CDR3 sequence reads: CASSSKRGTEAFF. Incomplete CDR3 DNA: TGTGCCAGTAGTTCCAAACGCGGTACTGAA.

With regard to this clone: Coverage ceases 3 residues before the CDR3 finishes, and the germline J gene fills in the end. The chain recombines TRBV11-2 with TRBJ2-7; perhaps TRBD1 as D (5 bases). This CDR3 has 15 amino acids. The V end lost 7 bases, the J end lost 1 base, and 17 bases lay between the germline ends. Looked up from germline, CDR1 is SGHAT and CDR2 is FQNNGV. The chain's CDR3 is CASTMQADTSYEQYF. The part of the CDR3 DNA that was read is TGTGCCAGCACCATGCAGGCGGACACTTCCTACGAG.

With regard to this clone: Read data end 3 residues before the CDR3 end; the end is taken from the germline J gene. V usage is TRBV7-2 and J usage is TRBJ2-7; 8 nucleotides line up with TRBD2. In germline, CDR1 is SGHTA, CDR2 FQGNSA. The CDR3 consists of 15 residues. Trimming removed 5 bases from V and 6 bases from J; junction bases left unmatched: 12. The CDR3 reads CASSLTGGSPPEQYF. CDR3 bases read: TGTGCCAGCAGCCTAACGGGGGGGAGTCCTCCCGAG.

For this clone: The observed sequence ends 3 residues before the CDR3 terminus, with the missing tail filled in from the germline J gene. The rearrangement uses TRBV28 and TRBJ2-2, with D possibly TRBD2 on 6 matching bases. The CDR3 sequence is 14 residues long. The germline V gene has CDR1 MDHEN and CDR2 SYDVKM. Between the trimmed V and J ends, which lost 6 bases and 4 bases, there was a span of 12 bases. Here the CDR3 reads CASRPGLTTGELFF. CDR3 DNA, as far as it was read: TGTGCCAGCAGACCGGGACTTACCACCGGGGAG. Full variable domain (rest looked up from reference TRBV28 and TRBJ2-2): DVKVTQSSRYLVKRTGEKVFLECVQDMDHENMFWYRQDPGLGLRLIYFSYDVKMKEKGDIPEGYSVSREKKERFSLILESASTNQTSMYLCASRPGLTTGELFFGEGSRLTVL.

In regard to this clone: The read falls 3 residues short of the CDR3 end, and the missing part is taken from the germline J gene. V usage is TRBV19 and J usage is TRBJ2-7, with D unresolved. The CDR3 consists of 14 residues. CDR1 and CDR2 from the germline V gene are LNHDA and SQIVND (reference sequence). V was pared by 2 bases and J by 2 bases, with 10 bases between. The CDR3 is CASSITVKTYEQYF. The part of the CDR3 DNA that was read is TGTGCCAGTAGTATAACAGTGAAGACCTACGAG.